This T cell receptor (beta chain) originates from a study of beta chain features in type 1 diabetes. This clone showed up just a few times. Trimming cost V 1 base and J 1 base; bases outside gene matches: 4. From germline, CDR1 is SGHAT and CDR2 FQNNGV. The CDR3 is 16 amino acids. Expressed TCRB transcripts were sequenced after all isolated RNA was converted to cDNA. Here immunoSEQ multiplex PCR was the method, and the copy in TCRdb shows in-frame clones only, minus some. Of 860,000 or so clones listed, roughly 15% were seen once; the top ten hold 0.02% to 0.03%. The source of this sequence is a woman aged 18-29 years in good health. J is TRBJ2-3 and V is TRBV11-2, with TRBD2 identical over 8 bases. What was sequenced was naive CD4+ T cells from blood. As DNA, the CDR3 is TGTGCCAGCAGCTTAGGAGCGGGAGCCCGCACAGATACGCAGTATTTT. This encodes CASSLGAGARTDTQYF.